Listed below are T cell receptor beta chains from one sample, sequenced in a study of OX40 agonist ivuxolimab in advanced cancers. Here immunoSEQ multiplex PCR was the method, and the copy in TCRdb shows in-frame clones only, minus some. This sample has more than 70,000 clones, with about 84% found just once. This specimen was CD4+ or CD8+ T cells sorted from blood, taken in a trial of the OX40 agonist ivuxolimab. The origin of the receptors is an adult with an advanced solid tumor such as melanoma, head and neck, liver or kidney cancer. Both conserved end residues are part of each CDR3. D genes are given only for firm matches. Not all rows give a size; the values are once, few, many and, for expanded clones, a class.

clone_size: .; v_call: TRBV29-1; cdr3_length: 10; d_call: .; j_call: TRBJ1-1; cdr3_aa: CSGQNTEAFF; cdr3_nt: TGCAGCGGACAGAACACTGAAGCTTTCTTT
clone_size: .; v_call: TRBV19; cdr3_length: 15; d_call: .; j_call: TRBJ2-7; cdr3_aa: CASSIDGAGFYEQYF; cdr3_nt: TGTGCCAGTAGTATAGATGGCGCCGGCTTCTACGAGCAGTACTTC
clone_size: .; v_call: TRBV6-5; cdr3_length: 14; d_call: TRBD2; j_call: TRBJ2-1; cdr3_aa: CASSLLGLGGEQFF; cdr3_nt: TGTGCCAGCAGTTTACTGGGACTAGGAGGTGAGCAGTTCTTC
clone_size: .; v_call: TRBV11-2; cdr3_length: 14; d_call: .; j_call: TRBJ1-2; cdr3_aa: CASSITRANYGYTF; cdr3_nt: TGTGCCAGCAGCATTACCAGGGCTAACTATGGCTACACCTTC
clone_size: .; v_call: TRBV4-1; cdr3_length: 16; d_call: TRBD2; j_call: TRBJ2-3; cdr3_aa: CASSQDGGGNTDTQYF; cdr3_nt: TGCGCCAGCAGCCAAGACGGGGGGGGGAACACAGATACGCAGTATTTT
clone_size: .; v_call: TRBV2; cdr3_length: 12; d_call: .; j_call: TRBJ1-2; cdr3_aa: CASSEENYGYTF; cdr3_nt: TGTGCCAGCAGTGAAGAGAACTATGGCTACACCTTC
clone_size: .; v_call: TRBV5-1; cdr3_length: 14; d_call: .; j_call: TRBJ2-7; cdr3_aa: CASSSRDTFYEQYF; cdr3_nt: TGCGCCAGCAGCTCCCGGGACACATTCTACGAGCAGTACTTC
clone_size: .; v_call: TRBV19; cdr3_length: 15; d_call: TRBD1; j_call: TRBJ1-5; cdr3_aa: CASSRTGEGGQPQHF; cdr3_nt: TGTGCCAGTAGTAGAACAGGGGAGGGCGGACAGCCCCAGCATTTT
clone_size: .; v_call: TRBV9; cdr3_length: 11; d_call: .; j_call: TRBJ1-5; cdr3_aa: CARGGNQPQHF; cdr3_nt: TGTGCCAGGGGGGGCAATCAGCCCCAGCATTTT
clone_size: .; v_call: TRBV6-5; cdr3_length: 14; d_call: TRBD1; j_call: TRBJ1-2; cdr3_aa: CASSPWTGEGGYTF; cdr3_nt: TGTGCCAGCAGCCCGTGGACAGGGGAGGGTGGCTACACCTTC
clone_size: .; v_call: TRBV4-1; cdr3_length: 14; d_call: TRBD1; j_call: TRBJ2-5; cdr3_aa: CASSPTGGLETQYF; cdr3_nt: TGCGCCAGCAGCCCGACAGGGGGATTAGAGACCCAGTACTTC
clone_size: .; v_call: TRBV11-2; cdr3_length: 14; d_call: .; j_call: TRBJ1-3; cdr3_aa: CASSLLDSGNTIYF; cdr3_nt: TGTGCCAGCAGCCTCCTTGACTCTGGAAACACCATATATTTT
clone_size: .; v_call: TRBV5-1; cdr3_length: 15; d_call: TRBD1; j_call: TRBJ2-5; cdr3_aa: CASSTNTGGQETQYF; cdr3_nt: TGCGCCAGCAGCACGAACACAGGGGGTCAAGAGACCCAGTACTTC
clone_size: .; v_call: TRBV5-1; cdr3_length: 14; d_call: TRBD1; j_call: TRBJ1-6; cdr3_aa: CASSEQGKGTPLHF; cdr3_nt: TGCGCCAGCAGCGAACAGGGGAAGGGTACACCCCTCCACTTT
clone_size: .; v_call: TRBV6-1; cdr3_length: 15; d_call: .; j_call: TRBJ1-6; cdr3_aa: CASMRRTAYNSPLHF; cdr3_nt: TGTGCCAGCATGCGACGGACAGCCTATAATTCACCCCTCCACTTT
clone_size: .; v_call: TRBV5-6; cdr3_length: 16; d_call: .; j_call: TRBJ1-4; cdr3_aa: CASSPGRGRGNEKLFF; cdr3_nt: TGTGCCAGCAGCCCCGGTCGGGGTAGGGGTAATGAAAAACTGTTTTTT
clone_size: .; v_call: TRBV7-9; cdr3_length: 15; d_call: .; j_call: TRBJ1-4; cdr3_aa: CASSFVQATNEKLFF; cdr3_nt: TGTGCCAGCAGCTTTGTACAGGCGACTAATGAAAAACTGTTTTTT
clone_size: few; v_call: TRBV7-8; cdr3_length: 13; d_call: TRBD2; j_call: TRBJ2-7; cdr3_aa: CASSLAASGEQYF; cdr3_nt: TGTGCCAGCAGCTTAGCGGCTAGCGGGGAGCAGTACTTC
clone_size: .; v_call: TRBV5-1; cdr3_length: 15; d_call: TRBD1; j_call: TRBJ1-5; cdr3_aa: CASSLGGQGEQPQHF; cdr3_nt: TGCGCCAGCAGCTTAGGGGGACAGGGCGAGCAGCCCCAGCATTTT
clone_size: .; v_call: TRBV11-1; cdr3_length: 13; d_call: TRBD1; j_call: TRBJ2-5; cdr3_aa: CASSPGQQETQYF; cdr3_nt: TGTGCCAGCAGCCCGGGACAGCAAGAGACCCAGTACTTC
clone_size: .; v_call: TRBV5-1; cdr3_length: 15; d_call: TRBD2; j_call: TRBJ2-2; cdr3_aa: CASSPGGINTGELFF; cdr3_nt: TGCGCCAGCTCTCCCGGGGGGATAAACACCGGGGAGCTGTTTTTT
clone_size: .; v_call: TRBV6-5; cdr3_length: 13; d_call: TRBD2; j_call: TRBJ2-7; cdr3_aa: CASSPRLAREQYF; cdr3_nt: TGTGCCAGCAGTCCCCGACTAGCGCGCGAGCAGTACTTC
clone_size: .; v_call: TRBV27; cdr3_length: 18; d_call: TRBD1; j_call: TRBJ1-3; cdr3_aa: CASSPTPRQGRSGNTIYF; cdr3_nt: TGTGCCAGCAGCCCGACCCCTAGACAGGGGCGCTCTGGAAACACCATATATTTT
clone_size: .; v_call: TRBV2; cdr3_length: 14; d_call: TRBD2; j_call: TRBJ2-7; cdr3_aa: CASSDAGGVYEQYF; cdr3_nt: TGTGCCAGCAGTGATGCCGGGGGGGTCTACGAGCAGTACTTC
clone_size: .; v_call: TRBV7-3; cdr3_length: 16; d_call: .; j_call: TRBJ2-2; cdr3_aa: CASSLQGPGYTGELFF; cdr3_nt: TGTGCCAGCAGCTTACAAGGCCCAGGGTACACCGGGGAGCTGTTTTTT
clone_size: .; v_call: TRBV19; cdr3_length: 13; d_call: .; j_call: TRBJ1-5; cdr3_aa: CASSIRGNQPQHF; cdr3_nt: TGTGCCAGTAGTATAAGGGGCAATCAGCCCCAGCATTTT
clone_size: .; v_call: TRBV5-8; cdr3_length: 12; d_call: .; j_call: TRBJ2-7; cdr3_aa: CASSLYGYEQYF; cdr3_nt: TGTGCCAGCAGCTTGTACGGCTACGAGCAGTACTTC
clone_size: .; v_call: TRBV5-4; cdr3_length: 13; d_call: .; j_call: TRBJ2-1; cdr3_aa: CASRDGTLNEQFF; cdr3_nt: TGTGCCAGCAGAGATGGCACACTCAATGAGCAGTTCTTC
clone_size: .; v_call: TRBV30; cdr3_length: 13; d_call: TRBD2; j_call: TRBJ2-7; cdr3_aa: CAWTTSGRGRQYF; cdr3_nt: TGTGCCTGGACGACTAGCGGGAGGGGAAGGCAGTACTTC
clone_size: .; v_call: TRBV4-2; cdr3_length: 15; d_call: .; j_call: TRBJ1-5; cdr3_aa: CASSQDRGVRKPQHF; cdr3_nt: TGTGCCAGCAGCCAAGACAGGGGAGTAAGGAAGCCCCAGCATTTT
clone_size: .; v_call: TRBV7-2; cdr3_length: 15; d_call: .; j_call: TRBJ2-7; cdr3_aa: CASSLIVAGFDEQYF; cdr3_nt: TGTGCCAGCAGCTTAATCGTGGCCGGGTTCGACGAGCAGTACTTC
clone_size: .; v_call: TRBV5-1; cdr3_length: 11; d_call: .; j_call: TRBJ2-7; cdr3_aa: CASTDGYEQYF; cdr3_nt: TGCGCCAGCACGGACGGGTACGAGCAGTACTTC
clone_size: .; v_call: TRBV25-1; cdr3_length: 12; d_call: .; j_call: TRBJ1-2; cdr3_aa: CASSDRTVGYTF; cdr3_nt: TGTGCCAGCAGTGACCGTACAGTGGGCTACACCTTC
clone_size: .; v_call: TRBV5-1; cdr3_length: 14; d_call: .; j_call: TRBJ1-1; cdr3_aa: CASSLRTQRGEAFF; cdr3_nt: TGCGCCAGCAGCCTCCGGACCCAGCGGGGTGAAGCTTTCTTT
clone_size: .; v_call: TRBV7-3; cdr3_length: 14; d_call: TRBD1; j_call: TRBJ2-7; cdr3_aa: CASSWDSPFYEQYF; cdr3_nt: TGTGCCAGCAGCTGGGACAGCCCATTCTACGAGCAGTACTTC
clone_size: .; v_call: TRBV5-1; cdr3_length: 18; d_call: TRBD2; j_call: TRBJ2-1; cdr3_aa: CASSLARLAGSSYNEQFF; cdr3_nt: TGCGCCAGCAGCTTGGCTAGACTAGCGGGGAGCTCCTACAATGAGCAGTTCTTC
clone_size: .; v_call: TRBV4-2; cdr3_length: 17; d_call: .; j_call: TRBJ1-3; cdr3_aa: CASSQDPQGFSGNTIYF; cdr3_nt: TGTGCCAGCAGCCAAGACCCACAGGGTTTCTCTGGAAACACCATATATTTT
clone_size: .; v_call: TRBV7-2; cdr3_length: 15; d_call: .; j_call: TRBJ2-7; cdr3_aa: CASSLTLDINYEQYF; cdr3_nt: TGTGCCAGCAGCTTAACACTCGATATAAATTACGAGCAGTACTTC